One sample yielded the 12 T cell receptor beta chains listed below, sequenced in a study of T cell responses to AZD1222 COVID-19 vaccine. Profiled with immunoSEQ multiplex PCR; TCRdb holds only in-frame clones, not every one. Seen in this sample are about 140,000 clones; the ten most common clones hold over 2%. Source material: peripheral blood. These receptor sequences come from an adult in good health.

The chain combines TRBV11-2 with TRBJ1-4; D is undetermined. This CDR3 is built from 13 residues. The germline V and J ends were trimmed by 5 bases and 8 bases, with 12 bases remaining between them. The germline gives CDR1 SGHAT, CDR2 FQNNGV. The DNA for the CDR3 is TGTGCCAGCAGCCCAGCCGGTGGGGAAAAACTGTTTTTT. Its translation is CASSPAGGEKLFF.

The chain is built from TRBV19 and TRBJ2-7; 10 bases match TRBD1. CDR1 is LNHDA and CDR2 is SQIVND in the germline V gene (reference sequence). V lost 6 bases, J lost 5 bases, and 10 bases stayed unmatched. The CDR3 has 15 amino acids. The CDR3 reads CASSRNRDRGNEQYF. CDR3 nucleotides: TGTGCCAGTAGCCGAAATCGGGACAGGGGCAACGAGCAGTACTTC.

The chain employs TRBV7-8 and TRBJ2-7; TRBD2 aligns across 9 bases. The J segment lost 0 bases and the V segment lost 5 bases, leaving 5 bases of the junction unmatched. Germline V CDR1 and CDR2: SGHVS, FQNEAQ. The CDR3 is made up of 15 amino acids. The CDR3 protein is CASSLLAGISYEQYF. The CDR3 DNA is TGTGCCAGCAGCCTGCTAGCGGGGATCTCCTACGAGCAGTACTTC. The whole variable domain, remainder taken from reference TRBV7-8 and TRBJ2-7, is GAGVSQSPRYKVAKRGQDVALRCDPISGHVSLFWYQQALGQGPEFLTYFQNEAQLDKSGLPSDRFFAERPEGSVSTLKIQRTQQEDSAVYLCASSLLAGISYEQYFGPGTRLTVT.

The gene calls are TRBV7-9 and TRBJ1-1; tentatively, D is TRBD1 (5 bases). Trimming took off 1 base at V and 10 bases at J, with 16 bases between the two ends. The length of the CDR3 is 14 residues. Germline V CDR1 and CDR2: SEHNR, FQNEAQ (reference sequence). CDR3: CASSLGSRSQGAFF. The CDR3 bases are TGTGCCAGCAGCTTAGGTAGTAGGAGCCAGGGAGCTTTCTTT.

V is TRBV25-1 and J is TRBJ1-2; 7 bases agree with TRBD1. Germline trimming cut 2 bases from V and 5 bases from J; bases unmatched to any gene: 11. This CDR3 is 16 amino acids long. Germline V CDR1 and CDR2: MGHDK, SYGVNS. CDR3 bases: TGTGCCAGCAGTGAACCTGGACAGGAGCTGGTGTATGGCTACACCTTC. This codes for CASSEPGQELVYGYTF.

The gene calls are TRBV19 and TRBJ2-7, with 11 positions matching TRBD2. V lost 2 bases and J lost 2; bases outside the gene matches: 2. This CDR3 is built from 15 residues. Germline V gives CDR1 LNHDA, CDR2 SQIVND (reference sequence). The CDR3: CASSITSGGPYEQYF. In nucleotides, the CDR3 is TGTGCCAGTAGTATAACTAGCGGGGGACCCTACGAGCAGTACTTC.

This rearrangement joins TRBV4-1 to TRBJ1-2; possibly TRBD1 for D (6 bases). Between the trimmed V and J ends, which lost 4 bases and 7 bases, there was a span of 22 bases. The germline gives CDR1 MGHRA, CDR2 YSYEKL. The CDR3 has 16 residues. Here the CDR3 reads CASSPLPGHSLSGYTF. The CDR3 DNA is TGCGCCAGCAGCCCCCTGCCGGGACACAGCTTGAGTGGCTACACCTTC.

On this clone itself: Additional DNA sequences in this sample encode the identical CDR3. This chain uses TRBV18 with TRBJ1-1; no firm D call. The CDR3 sequence is 14 residues long. The V gene's germline CDR1 is KGHSH and CDR2 LQKENI. V was pared by 1 base and J by 4 bases, with 10 bases between. This CDR3 reads CASSPRGVVTEAFF. Here the CDR3 DNA reads TGTGCCAGCTCACCACGCGGGGTGGTCACTGAAGCTTTCTTT.

The V gene is TRBV7-9, the J gene TRBJ2-1; 7 nucleotides line up with TRBD2. This CDR3 is 15 amino acids long. Per the germline V gene, CDR1 is SEHNR and CDR2 is FQNEAQ (reference sequence). The ends lost 2 bases at V and 7 bases at J; junction bases unmatched: 8. The CDR3 region has the DNA TGTGCCAGCAGCTTATGGGACTACCCAGGTAATGAGCAGTTCTTC. Protein product: CASSLWDYPGNEQFF.

This chain links TRBV7-2 with TRBJ1-2; D possibly corresponds to TRBD1 (6 bases). V dropped 5 bases and J dropped 1 base, with 11 bases sitting between them. The CDR3 is 14 amino acids. CDR1 is SGHTA, CDR2 FQGNSA, per germline. The CDR3 spells CASSPGGGNYGYTF. As DNA, the CDR3 is TGTGCCAGCAGCCCGGGAGGGGGTAACTATGGCTACACCTTC.

The chain uses TRBV2 and TRBJ1-4; 10 nucleotides align to TRBD1. V lost 4 bases, J lost 7 bases, and 3 bases stayed unmatched. Germline loops: CDR1 SNHLY, CDR2 FYNNEI. The length of the CDR3 is 14 residues. Here the CDR3 reads CASSGQGAGEKLFF. The CDR3 region has the DNA TGTGCCAGCAGTGGACAGGGGGCGGGTGAAAAACTGTTTTTT.

The chain carries TRBV19 and TRBJ1-5; D is uncertain. The CDR3 runs 16 residues. Germline CDR1 and CDR2: LNHDA and SQIVND (reference sequence). Trimming pared 5 bases from V and 0 bases from J, leaving 14 bases between. The CDR3 reads CASSQLGSYSNQPQHF. The CDR3, as DNA: TGTGCCAGTAGTCAGTTGGGCTCCTATAGCAATCAGCCCCAGCATTTT.